This is a list of T cell receptor beta chains from one sample in a study of blood T cell repertoires in COVID-19. The table came from immunoSEQ multiplex PCR; TCRdb's copy has only in-frame clones and leaves some out. The sample records around 97,000 clones, nearly 90% being singletons. The sequenced sample was peripheral blood. Receptors were obtained from a man in his forties or fifties in a cohort sampled during active COVID-19. The CDR3 runs from the conserved cysteine through the conserved F or W.

j_call: TRBJ2-5
v_call: TRBV11-3
cdr3_aa: CASSRSGLAGGPGETQYF

j_call: TRBJ1-5
v_call: TRBV11-2
cdr3_aa: CASSLGIGVEQPQHF

j_call: TRBJ2-1
v_call: TRBV4-3
cdr3_aa: CASSRTGNNEQFF

j_call: TRBJ1-5
v_call: TRBV5-8
cdr3_aa: CASTRVHQPQHF

j_call: TRBJ2-3
v_call: TRBV9
cdr3_aa: CASSRIDRERTYF

j_call: TRBJ1-5
v_call: TRBV28
cdr3_aa: CASSPGTGTGYSNQPQHF

j_call: TRBJ1-3
v_call: TRBV6-1
cdr3_aa: CASSEVRGRAGNTIYF

j_call: TRBJ1-2
v_call: TRBV18
cdr3_aa: CASSPADRGREGYTF

j_call: TRBJ2-7
v_call: TRBV28
cdr3_aa: CASSLDRAMDF

j_call: TRBJ1-5
v_call: TRBV20-1
cdr3_aa: CSASRTGYSNQPQHF

j_call: TRBJ2-5
v_call: TRBV4-2
cdr3_aa: CASSPGQSQETQYF

j_call: TRBJ2-3
v_call: TRBV28
cdr3_aa: CASSLETSRTDTQYF

j_call: TRBJ1-1
v_call: TRBV6-5
cdr3_aa: CASGGGLANTEAFF

j_call: TRBJ1-5
v_call: TRBV9
cdr3_aa: CASSVDGTGRQPQHF